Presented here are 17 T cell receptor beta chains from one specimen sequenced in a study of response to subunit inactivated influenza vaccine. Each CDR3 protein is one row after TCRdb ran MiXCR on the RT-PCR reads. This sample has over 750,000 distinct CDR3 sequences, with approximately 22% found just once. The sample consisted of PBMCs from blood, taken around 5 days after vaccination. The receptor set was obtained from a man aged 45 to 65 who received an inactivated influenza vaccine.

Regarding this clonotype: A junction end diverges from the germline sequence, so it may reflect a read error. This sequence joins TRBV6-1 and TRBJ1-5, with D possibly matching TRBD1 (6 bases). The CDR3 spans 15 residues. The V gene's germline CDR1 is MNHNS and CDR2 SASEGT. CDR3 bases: TGTGCCAGCAGCGAAGGGGGTTTAAGCAATCAGCCCCAGCATTTT. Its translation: CASSEGGLSNQPQHF.

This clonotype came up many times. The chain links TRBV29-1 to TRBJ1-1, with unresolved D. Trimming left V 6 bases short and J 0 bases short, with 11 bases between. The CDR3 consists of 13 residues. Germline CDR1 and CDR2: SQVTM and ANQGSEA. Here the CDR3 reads CSVPRPLNTEAFF. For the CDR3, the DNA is TGCAGCGTGCCCCGACCTTTGAACACTGAAGCTTTCTTT. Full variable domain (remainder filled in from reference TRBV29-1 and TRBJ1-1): SAVISQKPSRDICQRGTSLTIQCQVDSQVTMMFWYRQQPGQSLTLIATANQGSEATYESGFVIDKFPISRPNLTFSTLTVSNMSPEDSSIYLCSVPRPLNTEAFFGQGTRLTVV.

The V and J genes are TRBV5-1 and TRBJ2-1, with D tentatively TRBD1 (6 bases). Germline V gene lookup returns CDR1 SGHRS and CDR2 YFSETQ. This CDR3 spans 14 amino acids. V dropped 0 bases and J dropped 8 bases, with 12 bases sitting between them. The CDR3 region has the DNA TGCGCCAGCAGCTTGGAGGAACAGGGATATGAGCAGTTCTTC. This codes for CASSLEEQGYEQFF. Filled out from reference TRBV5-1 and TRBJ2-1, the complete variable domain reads KAGVTQTPRYLIKTRGQQVTLSCSPISGHRSVSWYQQTPGQGLQFLFEYFSETQRNKGNFPGRFSGRQFSNSRSEMNVSTLELGDSALYLCASSLEEQGYEQFFGPGTRLTVL.

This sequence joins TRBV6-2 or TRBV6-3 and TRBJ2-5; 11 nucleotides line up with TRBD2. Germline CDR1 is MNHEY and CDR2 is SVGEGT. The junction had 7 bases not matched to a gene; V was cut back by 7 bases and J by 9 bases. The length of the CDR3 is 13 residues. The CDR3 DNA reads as TGTGCCAGCACCAATAGCGGGAGGGCGTCCCAGTACTTC. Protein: CASTNSGRASQYF.

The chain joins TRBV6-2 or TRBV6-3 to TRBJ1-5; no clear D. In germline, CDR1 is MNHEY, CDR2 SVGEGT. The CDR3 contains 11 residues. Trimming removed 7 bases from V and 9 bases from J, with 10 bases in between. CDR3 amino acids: CASTHSGPQHF. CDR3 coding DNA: TGTGCCAGCACCCATTCGGGGCCCCAGCATTTT.

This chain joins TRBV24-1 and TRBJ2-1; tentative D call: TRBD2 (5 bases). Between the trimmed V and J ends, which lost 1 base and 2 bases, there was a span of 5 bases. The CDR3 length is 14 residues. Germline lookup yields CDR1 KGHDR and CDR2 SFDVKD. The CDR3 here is CATSDFSAYNEQFF. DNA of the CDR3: TGTGCCACCAGTGATTTTAGCGCCTACAATGAGCAGTTCTTC.

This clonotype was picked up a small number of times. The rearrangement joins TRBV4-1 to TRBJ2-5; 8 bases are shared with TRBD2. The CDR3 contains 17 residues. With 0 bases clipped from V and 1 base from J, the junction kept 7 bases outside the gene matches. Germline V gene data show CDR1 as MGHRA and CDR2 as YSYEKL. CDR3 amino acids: CASSQDGLAGLQETQYF. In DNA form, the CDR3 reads TGCGCCAGCAGCCAAGATGGTCTAGCGGGCCTCCAAGAGACCCAGTACTTC.

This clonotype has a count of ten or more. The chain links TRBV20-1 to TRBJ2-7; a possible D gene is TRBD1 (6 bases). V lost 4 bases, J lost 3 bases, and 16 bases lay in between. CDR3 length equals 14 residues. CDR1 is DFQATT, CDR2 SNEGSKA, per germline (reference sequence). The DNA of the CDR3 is TGCAGTGCTATAGGACCGGACAGCGACTACGAGCAGTACTTC. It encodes CSAIGPDSDYEQYF.

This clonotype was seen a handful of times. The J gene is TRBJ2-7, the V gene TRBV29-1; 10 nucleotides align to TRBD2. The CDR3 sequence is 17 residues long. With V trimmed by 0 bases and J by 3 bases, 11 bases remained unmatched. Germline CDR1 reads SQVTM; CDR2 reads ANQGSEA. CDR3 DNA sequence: TGCAGCGTTGAAGATTGGGGGGCTAGCGGGAGTCGCTACGAGCAGTACTTC. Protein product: CSVEDWGASGSRYEQYF.

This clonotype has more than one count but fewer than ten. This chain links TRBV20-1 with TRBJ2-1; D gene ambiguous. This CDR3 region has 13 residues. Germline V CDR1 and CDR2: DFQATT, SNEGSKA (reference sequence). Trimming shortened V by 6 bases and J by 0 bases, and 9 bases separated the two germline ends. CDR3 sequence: CSASKNSYNEQFF. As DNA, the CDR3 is TGCAGTGCCTCTAAAAACTCCTACAATGAGCAGTTCTTC.

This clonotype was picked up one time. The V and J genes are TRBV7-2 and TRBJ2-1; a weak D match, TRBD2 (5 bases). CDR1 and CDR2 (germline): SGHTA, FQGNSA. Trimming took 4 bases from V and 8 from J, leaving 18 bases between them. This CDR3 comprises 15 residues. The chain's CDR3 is CASSSQKGVFYEQFF. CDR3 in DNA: TGTGCCAGCAGCTCGCAGAAGGGAGTATTTTATGAGCAGTTCTTC.

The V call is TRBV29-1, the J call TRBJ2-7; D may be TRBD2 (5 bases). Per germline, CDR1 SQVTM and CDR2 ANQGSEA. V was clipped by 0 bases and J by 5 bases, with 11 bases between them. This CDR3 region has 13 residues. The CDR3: CSVEENRGNEQYF. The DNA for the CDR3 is TGCAGCGTTGAAGAAAATAGAGGGAACGAGCAGTACTTC.

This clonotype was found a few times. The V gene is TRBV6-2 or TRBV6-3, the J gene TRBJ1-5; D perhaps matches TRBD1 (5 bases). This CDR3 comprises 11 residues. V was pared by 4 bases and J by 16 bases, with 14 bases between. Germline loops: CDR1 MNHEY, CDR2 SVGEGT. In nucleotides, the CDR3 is TGTGCCAGCAGTTTCGGAGGGGAAGAACATTTT. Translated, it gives CASSFGGEEHF.

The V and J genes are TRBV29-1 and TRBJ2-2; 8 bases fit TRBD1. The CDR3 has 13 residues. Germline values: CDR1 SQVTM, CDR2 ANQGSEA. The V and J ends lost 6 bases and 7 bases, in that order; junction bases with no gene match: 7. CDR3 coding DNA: TGCAGCGTAGTGAACAGGGGGAGCGGGGAGCTGTTTTTT. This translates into CSVVNRGSGELFF.

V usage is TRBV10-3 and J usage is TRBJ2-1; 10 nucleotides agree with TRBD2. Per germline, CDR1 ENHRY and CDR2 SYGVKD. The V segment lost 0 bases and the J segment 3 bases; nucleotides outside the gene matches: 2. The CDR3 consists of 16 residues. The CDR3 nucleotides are TGTGCCATCAGTGAGTCAGGGACTAGCGACTACAATGAGCAGTTCTTC. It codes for CAISESGTSDYNEQFF.

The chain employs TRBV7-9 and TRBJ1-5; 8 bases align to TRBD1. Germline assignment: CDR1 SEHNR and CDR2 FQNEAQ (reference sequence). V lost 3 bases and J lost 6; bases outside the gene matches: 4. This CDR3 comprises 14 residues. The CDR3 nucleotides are TGTGCCAGCAGCTTCGGACAGGGTGTTCAGCCCCAGCATTTT. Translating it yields CASSFGQGVQPQHF.

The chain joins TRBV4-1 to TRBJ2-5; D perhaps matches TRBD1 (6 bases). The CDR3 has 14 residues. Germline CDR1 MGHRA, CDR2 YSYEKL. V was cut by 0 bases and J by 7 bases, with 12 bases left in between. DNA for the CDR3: TGCGCCAGCAGCCAAGATGCCCAGGGGAGGACCCAGTACTTC. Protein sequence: CASSQDAQGRTQYF.